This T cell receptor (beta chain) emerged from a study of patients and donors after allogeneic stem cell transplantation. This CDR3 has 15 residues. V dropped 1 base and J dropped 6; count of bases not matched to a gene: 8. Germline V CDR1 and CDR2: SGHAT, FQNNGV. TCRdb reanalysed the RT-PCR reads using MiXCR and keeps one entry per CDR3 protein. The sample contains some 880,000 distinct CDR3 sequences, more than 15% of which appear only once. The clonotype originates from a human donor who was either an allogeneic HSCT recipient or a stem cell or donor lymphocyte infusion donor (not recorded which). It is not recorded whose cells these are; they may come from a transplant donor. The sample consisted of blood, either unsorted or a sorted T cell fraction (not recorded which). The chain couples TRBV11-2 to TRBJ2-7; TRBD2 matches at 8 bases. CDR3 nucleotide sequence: TGTGCCAGCAGCTTAGGCGGGGGGCCCCCAAGCGAGCAGTACTTC. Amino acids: CASSLGGGPPSEQYF.